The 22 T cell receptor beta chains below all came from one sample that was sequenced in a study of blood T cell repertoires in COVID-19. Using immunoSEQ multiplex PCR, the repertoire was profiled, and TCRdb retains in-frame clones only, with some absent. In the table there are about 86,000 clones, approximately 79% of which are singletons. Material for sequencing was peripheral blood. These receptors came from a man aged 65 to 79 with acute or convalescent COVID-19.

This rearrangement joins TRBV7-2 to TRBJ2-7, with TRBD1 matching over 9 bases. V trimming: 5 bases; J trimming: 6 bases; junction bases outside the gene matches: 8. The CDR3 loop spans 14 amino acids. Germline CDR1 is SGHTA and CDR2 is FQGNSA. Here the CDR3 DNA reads TGTGCCAGCAGCCCCCCGGGACAGGGTTTCGAGCAGTACGTC. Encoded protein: CASSPPGQGFEQYV.

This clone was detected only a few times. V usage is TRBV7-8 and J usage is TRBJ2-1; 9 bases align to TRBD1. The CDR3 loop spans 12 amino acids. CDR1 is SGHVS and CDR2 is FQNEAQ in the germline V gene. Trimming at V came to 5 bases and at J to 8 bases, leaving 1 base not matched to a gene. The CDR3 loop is CASSRDRDEQFF. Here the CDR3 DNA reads TGTGCCAGCAGCCGGGACAGGGATGAGCAGTTCTTC.

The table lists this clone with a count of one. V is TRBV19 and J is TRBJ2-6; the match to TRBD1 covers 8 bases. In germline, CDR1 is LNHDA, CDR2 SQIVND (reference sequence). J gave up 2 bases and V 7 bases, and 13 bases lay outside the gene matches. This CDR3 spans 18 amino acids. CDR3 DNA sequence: TGTGCCAGTAAAGGAGACGCAGGGGGCCCGACTGGGGCCAACGTCCTGACTTTC. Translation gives CASKGDAGGPTGANVLTF.

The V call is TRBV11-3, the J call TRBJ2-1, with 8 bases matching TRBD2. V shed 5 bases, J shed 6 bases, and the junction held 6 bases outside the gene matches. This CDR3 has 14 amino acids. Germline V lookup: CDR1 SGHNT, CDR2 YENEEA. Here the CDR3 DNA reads TGTGCCAGCAGCCTCGGGGGGGAGTCCAATGAGCAGTTCTTC. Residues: CASSLGGESNEQFF.

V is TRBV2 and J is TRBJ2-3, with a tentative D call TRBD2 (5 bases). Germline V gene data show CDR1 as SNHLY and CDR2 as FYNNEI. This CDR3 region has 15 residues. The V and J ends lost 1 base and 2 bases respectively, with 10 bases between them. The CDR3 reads CASSEEIAFTDTQYF. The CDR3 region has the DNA TGTGCCAGCAGTGAAGAAATAGCGTTCACAGATACGCAGTATTTT.

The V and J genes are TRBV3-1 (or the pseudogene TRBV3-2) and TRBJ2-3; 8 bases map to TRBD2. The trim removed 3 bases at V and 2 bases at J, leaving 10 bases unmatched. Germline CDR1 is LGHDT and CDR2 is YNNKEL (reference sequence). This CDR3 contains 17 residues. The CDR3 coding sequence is TGTGCCAGCAGCCACCCCCGGGCGGGGGGCCCCACAGATACGCAGTATTTT. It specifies CASSHPRAGGPTDTQYF.

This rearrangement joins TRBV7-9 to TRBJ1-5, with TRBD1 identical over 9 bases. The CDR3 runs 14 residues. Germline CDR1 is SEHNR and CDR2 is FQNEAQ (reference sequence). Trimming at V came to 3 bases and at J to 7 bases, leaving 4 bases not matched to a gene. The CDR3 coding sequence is TGTGCCAGCAGCTTCGACAGGGGGGAACAGCCCCAGCATTTT. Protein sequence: CASSFDRGEQPQHF.

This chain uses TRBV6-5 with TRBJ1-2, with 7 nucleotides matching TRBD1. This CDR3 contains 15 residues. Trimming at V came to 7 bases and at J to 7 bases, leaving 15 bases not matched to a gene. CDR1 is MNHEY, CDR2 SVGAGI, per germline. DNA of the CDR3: TGTGCCAGCACCTCCAGGAAGGGGGCACACTCTGGCTACACCTTC. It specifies CASTSRKGAHSGYTF.

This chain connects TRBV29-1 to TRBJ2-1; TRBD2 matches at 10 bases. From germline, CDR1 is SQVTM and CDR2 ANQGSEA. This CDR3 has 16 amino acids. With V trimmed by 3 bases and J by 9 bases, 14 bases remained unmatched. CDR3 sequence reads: CSVEGYSGGLEGEQFF. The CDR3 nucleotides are TGCAGCGTTGAGGGTTATAGCGGGGGGCTAGAAGGTGAGCAGTTCTTC.

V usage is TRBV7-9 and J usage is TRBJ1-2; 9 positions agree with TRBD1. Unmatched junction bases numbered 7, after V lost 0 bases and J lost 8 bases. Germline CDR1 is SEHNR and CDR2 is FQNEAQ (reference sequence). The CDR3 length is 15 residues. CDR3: CASSLARDRARGYTF. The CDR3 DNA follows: TGTGCCAGCAGCTTAGCCCGGGACAGGGCGAGGGGCTACACCTTC.

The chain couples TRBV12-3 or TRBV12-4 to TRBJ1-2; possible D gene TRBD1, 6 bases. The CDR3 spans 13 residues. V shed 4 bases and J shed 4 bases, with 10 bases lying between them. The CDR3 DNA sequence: TGTGCCAGCAGTTACACAGGGCCCTATGGCTACACCTTC. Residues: CASSYTGPYGYTF.

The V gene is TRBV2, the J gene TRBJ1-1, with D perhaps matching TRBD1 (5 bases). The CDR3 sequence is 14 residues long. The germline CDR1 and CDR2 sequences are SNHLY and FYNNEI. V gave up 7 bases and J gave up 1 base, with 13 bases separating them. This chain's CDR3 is CASIYGTGNTEAFF. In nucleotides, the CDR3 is TGTGCCAGCATTTATGGCACAGGGAACACTGAAGCTTTCTTT.

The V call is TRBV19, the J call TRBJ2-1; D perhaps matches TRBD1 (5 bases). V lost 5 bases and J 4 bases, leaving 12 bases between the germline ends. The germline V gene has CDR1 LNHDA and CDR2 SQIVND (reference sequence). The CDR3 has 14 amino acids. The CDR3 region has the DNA TGTGCCAGTAGTCGGGTGGGGCCTTACAATGAGCAGTTCTTC. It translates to CASSRVGPYNEQFF.

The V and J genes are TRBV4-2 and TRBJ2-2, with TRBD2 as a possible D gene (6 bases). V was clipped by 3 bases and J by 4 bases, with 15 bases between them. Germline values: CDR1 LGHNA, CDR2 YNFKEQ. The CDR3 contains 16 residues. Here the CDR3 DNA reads TGTGCCAGCAGCCACCGATCCGGGACTTCCACCGGGGAGCTGTTTTTT. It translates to CASSHRSGTSTGELFF.

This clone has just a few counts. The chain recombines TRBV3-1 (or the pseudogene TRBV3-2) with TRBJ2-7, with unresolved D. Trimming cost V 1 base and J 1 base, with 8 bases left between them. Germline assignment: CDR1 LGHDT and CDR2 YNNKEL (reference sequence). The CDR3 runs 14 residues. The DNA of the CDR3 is TGTGCCAGCAGCCAAGGGTTACGGTCCTACGAGCAGTACTTC. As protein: CASSQGLRSYEQYF.

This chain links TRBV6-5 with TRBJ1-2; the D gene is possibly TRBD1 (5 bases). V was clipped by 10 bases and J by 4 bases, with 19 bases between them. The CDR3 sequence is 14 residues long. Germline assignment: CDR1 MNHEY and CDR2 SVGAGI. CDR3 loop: CATLRLLDSYGYTF. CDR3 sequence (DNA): TGTGCCACCCTGAGACTTCTTGACAGCTATGGCTACACCTTC.

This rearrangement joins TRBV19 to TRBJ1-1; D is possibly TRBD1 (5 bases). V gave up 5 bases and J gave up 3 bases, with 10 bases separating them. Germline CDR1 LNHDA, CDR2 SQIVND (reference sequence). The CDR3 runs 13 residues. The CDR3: CASSARGDTEAFF. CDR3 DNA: TGTGCCAGTAGTGCCCGGGGGGACACTGAAGCTTTCTTT.

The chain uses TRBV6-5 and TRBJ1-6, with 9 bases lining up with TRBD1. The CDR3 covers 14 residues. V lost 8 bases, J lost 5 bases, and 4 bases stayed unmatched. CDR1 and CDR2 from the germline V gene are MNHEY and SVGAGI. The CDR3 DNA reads TGTGCCAGCGGGAGACAGGGGGATAATTCACCCCTCCACTTT. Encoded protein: CASGRQGDNSPLHF.

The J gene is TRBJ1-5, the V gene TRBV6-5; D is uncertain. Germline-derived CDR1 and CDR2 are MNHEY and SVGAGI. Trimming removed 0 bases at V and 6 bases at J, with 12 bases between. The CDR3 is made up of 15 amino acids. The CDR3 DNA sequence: TGTGCCAGCAGTTACTCGCTTCCCTCGGGTCAGCCCCAGCATTTT. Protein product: CASSYSLPSGQPQHF.

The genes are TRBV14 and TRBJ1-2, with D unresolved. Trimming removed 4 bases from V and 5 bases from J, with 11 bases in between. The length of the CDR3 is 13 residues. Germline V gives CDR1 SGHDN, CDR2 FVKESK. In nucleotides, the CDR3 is TGTGCCAGCAGCCTCGTCCCCCTTTATGGCTACACCTTC. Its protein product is CASSLVPLYGYTF.

In DNA form, the CDR3 reads TGTGCCAGCAGTTACTCCGGTATGAGTCAGCCCCAGCATTTT. Protein product: CASSYSGMSQPQHF. This rearrangement joins TRBV6-2 or TRBV6-3 to TRBJ1-5, with D unresolved. V dropped 0 bases and J dropped 6 bases, with 9 bases sitting between them. The length of the CDR3 is 14 residues. Germline V lookup: CDR1 MNHEY, CDR2 SVGEGT.

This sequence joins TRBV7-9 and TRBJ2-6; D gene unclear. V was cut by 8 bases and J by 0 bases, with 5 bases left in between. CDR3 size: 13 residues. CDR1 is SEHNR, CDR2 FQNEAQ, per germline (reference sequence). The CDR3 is CASGRSGANVLTF. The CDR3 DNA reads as TGTGCCAGCGGGCGCTCTGGGGCCAACGTCCTGACTTTC.